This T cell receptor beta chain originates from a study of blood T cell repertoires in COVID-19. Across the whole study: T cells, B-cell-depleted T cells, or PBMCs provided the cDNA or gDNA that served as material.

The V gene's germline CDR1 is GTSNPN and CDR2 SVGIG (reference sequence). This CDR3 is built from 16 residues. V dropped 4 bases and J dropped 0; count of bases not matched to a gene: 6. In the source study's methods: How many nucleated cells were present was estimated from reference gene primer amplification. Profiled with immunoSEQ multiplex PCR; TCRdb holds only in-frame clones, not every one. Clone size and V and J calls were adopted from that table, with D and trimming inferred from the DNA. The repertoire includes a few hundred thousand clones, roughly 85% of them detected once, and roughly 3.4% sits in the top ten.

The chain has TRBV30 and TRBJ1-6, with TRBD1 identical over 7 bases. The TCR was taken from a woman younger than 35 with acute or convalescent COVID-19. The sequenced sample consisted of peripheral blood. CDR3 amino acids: CAWNRGGSSYNSPLHF. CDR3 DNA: TGTGCCTGGAACAGGGGAGGTAGCTCCTATAATTCACCCCTCCACTTT. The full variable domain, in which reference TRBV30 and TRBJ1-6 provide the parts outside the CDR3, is SQTIHQWPATLVQPVGSPLSLECTVEGTSNPNLYWYRQAAGRGLQLLFYSVGIGQISSEVPQNLSASRPQDRQFILSSKKLLLSDSGFYLCAWNRGGSSYNSPLHFGNGTRLTVT.